A single sample is the source of the 18 T cell receptor beta chains below, sequenced in a study of cytomegalovirus exposure and HLA in healthy donors. 13 Jbeta primers and 60 Vbeta primers were used for the PCR. Profiled with immunoSEQ multiplex PCR; TCRdb holds only in-frame clones, not every one. The data contain 80,000 to 130,000 clones, approximately 80% of them singletons. Source material: PBMCs. The receptors shown here come from a female donor in good health and CMV-seropositive.

This sequence joins TRBV7-9 and TRBJ2-4; TRBD1 matches at 9 bases. Germline CDR1 reads SEHNR; CDR2 reads FQNEAQ (reference sequence). The CDR3 consists of 14 residues. V lost 6 bases, J lost 8 bases, and 8 bases stayed unmatched. The CDR3 DNA sequence: TGTGCCAGCAGAGAACAGGGGGCGAGGGACATTCAGTACTTC. Translating it yields CASREQGARDIQYF.

V is TRBV4-1 and J is TRBJ1-2; 10 nucleotides agree with TRBD1. V shed 3 bases and J 8 bases; nucleotides not matched to a gene: 9. Germline CDR1 MGHRA, CDR2 YSYEKL. The CDR3 totals 15 residues. The CDR3 is CASSHAAGTGEGYTF. The CDR3 coding sequence is TGCGCCAGCAGCCATGCGGCCGGGACAGGGGAAGGCTACACCTTC.

This clone came up a few times. The CDR3: CSVSGSPTDTQYF. The CDR3, as DNA: TGCAGCGTAAGCGGGAGCCCCACAGATACGCAGTATTTT. J is TRBJ2-3 and V is TRBV29-1; 8 bases match TRBD2. Germline V gene lookup returns CDR1 SQVTM and CDR2 ANQGSEA. The CDR3 length is 13 residues. The V gene end was trimmed by 6 bases and the J gene end by 2 bases; junction bases not matched to a gene: 4.

This clone appeared a few times. This chain uses TRBV7-2 with TRBJ1-1; a possible D gene is TRBD1 (5 bases). Between the trimmed V and J ends, which lost 1 base and 5 bases, there was a span of 14 bases. Germline values: CDR1 SGHTA, CDR2 FQGNSA. The CDR3 sequence is 15 residues long. The CDR3 sequence is CASSLVGRVLTEAFF. The CDR3 DNA reads as TGTGCCAGCAGCTTAGTGGGCAGGGTATTGACTGAAGCTTTCTTT.

Comment on this clone: This sample also contains other DNA sequences that code for the same CDR3. The chain combines TRBV18 with TRBJ1-2; TRBD1 might be the D (5 bases). The germline V and J ends were trimmed by 3 bases and 2 bases, with 7 bases remaining between them. CDR1 and CDR2 (germline): KGHSH, LQKENI. This CDR3 is built from 13 residues. In DNA form, the CDR3 reads TGTGCCAGCTCACCGGGGCAGAACTATGGCTACACCTTC. Protein product: CASSPGQNYGYTF.

This clone appeared a single time. CDR3 residues: CASSSQPGLAVGTQYF. The CDR3 region has the DNA TGTGCCAGCAGCTCCCAACCGGGACTAGCGGTCGGTACGCAGTATTTT. This chain connects TRBV5-6 to TRBJ2-3; 11 bases map to TRBD2. J gave up 8 bases and V 3 bases, and 11 bases lay outside the gene matches. The CDR3 is made up of 16 amino acids. Per the germline V gene, CDR1 is SGHDT and CDR2 is YYEEEE.

The rearrangement uses TRBV19 and TRBJ1-5; possible D gene TRBD1, 5 bases. From germline, CDR1 is LNHDA and CDR2 SQIVND (reference sequence). Trimming removed 4 bases from V and 2 bases from J, with 15 bases in between. The CDR3 has 16 residues. Here the CDR3 reads CASSSREGLGNQPQHF. CDR3 nucleotide sequence: TGTGCCAGTAGTAGTCGGGAGGGACTGGGCAATCAGCCCCAGCATTTT.

This sequence joins TRBV4-3 and TRBJ2-7, with a tentative D call TRBD1 (5 bases). Germline assignment: CDR1 LGHNA and CDR2 YSLEER. The CDR3 is 15 amino acids. V lost 1 base and J lost 2, with 12 bases in between. CDR3 bases: TGCGCCAGCAGCCAAGTGGCCCAGGGCCCCTACGAGCAGTACTTC. This sequence encodes CASSQVAQGPYEQYF.

The J gene is TRBJ2-7, the V gene TRBV11-2; 8 nucleotides agree with TRBD2. Germline assignment: CDR1 SGHAT and CDR2 FQNNGV. The CDR3 runs 15 residues. V lost 0 bases, J lost 4 bases, and 5 bases stayed unmatched. The CDR3 reads CASSLESGTRYEQYF. The CDR3 DNA is TGTGCCAGCAGCTTAGAAAGCGGGACTAGGTACGAGCAGTACTTC.

In its sample, this clone was seen a few times. This CDR3 is CASREGNSEANEKLFF. In DNA form, the CDR3 reads TGTGCCAGCAGAGAGGGAAACTCAGAGGCTAATGAAAAACTGTTTTTT. This rearrangement joins TRBV21-1 to TRBJ1-4. TRBV21-1 is a recognized pseudogene. There are 16 residues in the CDR3.

This clone was observed a single time. The rearrangement uses TRBV5-1 and TRBJ2-2; 10 positions agree with TRBD2. Trimming at V came to 4 bases and at J to 3 bases, leaving 3 bases not matched to a gene. The CDR3 extends over 15 amino acids. From germline, CDR1 is SGHRS and CDR2 YFSETQ. The CDR3: CASSPSGSYTGELFF. Here the CDR3 DNA reads TGCGCCAGCAGCCCTAGCGGGAGTTACACCGGGGAGCTGTTTTTT.

The chain combines TRBV2 with TRBJ2-3; perhaps TRBD2 as D (6 bases). The CDR3 is made up of 11 amino acids. In germline, CDR1 is SNHLY, CDR2 FYNNEI. CDR3 sequence reads: CAGGITDTQYF. The CDR3 nucleotides are TGTGCGGGGGGTATTACGGATACGCAGTATTTT.

This clone appeared a single time. The chain joins TRBV7-9 to TRBJ2-7; weak D call: TRBD1 (5 bases). CDR3 length: 12 amino acids. The germline gives CDR1 SEHNR, CDR2 FQNEAQ (reference sequence). The germline V and J ends were trimmed by 1 base and 6 bases, with 7 bases remaining between them. CDR3 in amino acids: CASSLGRGEQYF. The DNA for the CDR3 is TGTGCCAGCAGCTTAGGAAGGGGCGAGCAGTACTTC.

The chain couples TRBV5-4 to TRBJ2-1; 12 bases match TRBD2. The V segment lost 4 bases and the J segment 8 bases; nucleotides outside the gene matches: 10. The length of the CDR3 is 16 residues. Germline V CDR1 and CDR2: SGHNT, YYREEE (reference sequence). The CDR3 nucleotides are TGTGCCAGCAGCACCGGGACTAGCGGGTTTAATGATGAGCAGTTCTTC. This codes for CASSTGTSGFNDEQFF.

This clone is a singleton in its sample. This rearrangement joins TRBV30 to TRBJ1-5, with D unclear. The V end was cut by 0 bases, the J end by 2 bases, with 8 bases between. The CDR3 is 14 amino acids. Germline V lookup: CDR1 GTSNPN, CDR2 SVGIG (reference sequence). The chain's CDR3 is CAWSVGEGNQPQHF. The CDR3 DNA reads TGTGCCTGGAGTGTCGGGGAAGGCAATCAGCCCCAGCATTTT.

This sequence joins TRBV4-3 and TRBJ1-3, with D tentatively TRBD1 (6 bases). Looked up from germline, CDR1 is LGHNA and CDR2 is YSLEER. The ends were cut back, 8 bases at V and 0 bases at J, with 23 bases in the middle. The CDR3 has 18 residues. Written as DNA, the CDR3 is TGCGCCAGCTCGGCCTTTGAGGGCAGGGGATTCTCTGGAAACACCATATATTTT. This encodes CASSAFEGRGFSGNTIYF.

This clone was seen just once. The genes are TRBV19 and TRBJ1-3; TRBD1 matches at 7 bases. Germline V gene data show CDR1 as LNHDA and CDR2 as SQIVND (reference sequence). The CDR3 extends over 14 amino acids. V lost 3 bases, J lost 2 bases, and 1 base stayed unmatched. CDR3 sequence: CASSMRGPGNTIYF. As DNA, the CDR3 is TGTGCCAGTAGTATGAGGGGGCCTGGAAACACCATATATTTT.

The genes are TRBV12-1 and TRBJ1-5; TRBD1, the table's D call, was not compared with the DNA. TRBV12-1 is tagged as a pseudogene. The CDR3 has 18 amino acids. The CDR3 DNA sequence: TGTGCCAGCAGCTCCCTGGGACAGGGAGCATCGGGCAATCAGCCCCAGCATTTT. It translates to CASSSLGQGASGNQPQHF.